These T cell receptor beta chains were read from a single sample in a study of blood T cell repertoires in COVID-19. Clones were read by immunoSEQ multiplex PCR, and TCRdb kept only the in-frame ones, dropping some. The sample includes 300,000 or so clones, around 82% of them seen just once. The sequenced material came from peripheral blood. The receptors were sampled from a woman aged 50 to 60 with acute or convalescent COVID-19. CDR3s include the opening cysteine and the closing phenylalanine or tryptophan. A D gene is named only where the DNA matches it firmly. Expanded clones are given a class, and other clones once, few, many or no size at all.

CASSLYGFGYTEAFF TGTGCCAGCAGTTTATACGGGTTCGGGTACACTGAAGCTTTCTTT TRBJ1-1 - - TRBV28
CASSLNRGNSPLHF TGTGCCAGCAGCTTGAACAGGGGTAATTCACCCCTCCACTTT TRBJ1-6 TRBD1 few TRBV5-4
CATSESSSGHSNQPQHF TGTGCCACCAGCGAAAGCTCCTCAGGTCATAGCAATCAGCCCCAGCATTTT TRBJ1-5 - - TRBV15
CASSPGHSNQPQHF TGTGCCAGCAGCCCCGGACATAGCAATCAGCCCCAGCATTTT TRBJ1-5 - - TRBV5-8
CASSQEGERGSEQFF TGCGCCAGCAGCCAAGAAGGGGAAAGGGGTAGTGAGCAGTTCTTC TRBJ2-1 - - TRBV4-1
CASSYVIGTGQSENYGYTF TGTGCCAGCAGTTACGTAATTGGGACAGGCCAATCCGAAAACTATGGCTACACCTTC TRBJ1-2 TRBD1 - TRBV6-2/TRBV6-3
CAISDRTSGSSYEQYF TGTGCCATCAGTGATAGGACTAGCGGGAGCTCCTACGAGCAGTACTTC TRBJ2-7 TRBD2 - TRBV10-3
CASSLDGGYGYTF TGTGCCAGCAGCTTAGATGGGGGGTATGGCTACACCTTC TRBJ1-2 - - TRBV7-2
CATSSNRSRGHGYTF TGTGCCACCAGCTCAAACAGGAGCAGGGGACATGGCTACACCTTC TRBJ1-2 - - TRBV15
CASSLGDSNTGELFF TGCGCCAGCAGTCTAGGGGACAGCAACACCGGGGAGCTGTTTTTT TRBJ2-2 TRBD1 few TRBV10-1
CASSPKTGSTYEQYF TGTGCCAGCTCACCGAAGACAGGGTCTACCTACGAGCAGTACTTC TRBJ2-7 TRBD1 - TRBV18
CASSKRARLSSYEQYF TGTGCCAGTAGTAAGAGGGCCCGACTCAGCTCCTACGAGCAGTACTTC TRBJ2-7 - - TRBV19
CASSPDRQPPYNEQFF TGTGCCAGCAGCCCAGATCGACAGCCCCCCTACAATGAGCAGTTCTTC TRBJ2-1 - - TRBV9
CASSLASEGYTF TGCGCCAGCAGCTTGGCCTCTGAGGGCTACACCTTC TRBJ1-2 - - TRBV5-1
CASRTPGYNEQFF TGTGCCAGCAGAACCCCGGGGTACAATGAGCAGTTCTTC TRBJ2-1 - few TRBV2
CASSYSPSGREQFF TGTGCCAGCAGTTACTCGCCTAGCGGGAGAGAGCAGTTCTTC TRBJ2-1 TRBD2 once TRBV6-5
CASSGRQGSFF TGTGCCAGCAGCGGGAGACAGGGCTCTTTCTTT TRBJ1-1 TRBD1 - TRBV9
CASSTSLDNEQFF TGTGCCAGCAGTACCTCTCTAGACAATGAGCAGTTCTTC TRBJ2-1 - - TRBV27
CASSTQGGGNSPLHF TGTGCCAGCAGCACACAGGGGGGTGGTAATTCACCCCTCCACTTT TRBJ1-6 TRBD1 few TRBV28
CASSVGTGTYNEQFF TGTGCCAGCAGCGTCGGGACAGGGACCTACAATGAGCAGTTCTTC TRBJ2-1 TRBD1 - TRBV9
CASSFPGQGPTEAFF TGTGCCAGCAGTTTTCCGGGACAAGGACCCACTGAAGCTTTCTTT TRBJ1-1 - - TRBV28
CASSLGQGVFGTQYF TGCGCCAGCAGCTTGGGGCAGGGGGTTTTCGGGACCCAGTACTTC TRBJ2-5 TRBD1 - TRBV5-1
CSVTGGSGNTIYF TGCAGCGTGACAGGGGGCTCTGGAAACACCATATATTTT TRBJ1-3 TRBD1 - TRBV29-1
CASSFDRYQGGQYF TGTGCCAGCAGCTTCGACAGATACCAGGGGGGGCAGTACTTC TRBJ2-7 - once TRBV5-4
CASSLGGGYGYTF TGTGCCAGCAGTTTAGGAGGTGGCTATGGCTACACCTTC TRBJ1-2 - - TRBV12-3/TRBV12-4